The 18 T cell receptor beta chains given below trace back to one sample, sequenced in a study of OX40 agonist ivuxolimab in advanced cancers. The method behind the library was the immunoSEQ multiplex PCR assay. TCRdb holds this immuneACCESS table with in-frame rearrangements only. Some clones are missing; in checked studies, unresolved V genes explain under half, and the rest has no known cause. The sample table records some 90,000 clones; about 87% of these occur just once. Jointly, the top ten make up more than 4% of the sample. Sequences were derived from CD4+ or CD8+ T cells sorted from blood, sampled in a trial of the OX40 agonist ivuxolimab. The receptor source for this set is an adult with an advanced solid tumor such as melanoma, head and neck, liver or kidney cancer.

The rearrangement links TRBV5-4 to TRBJ2-2; 9 bases map to TRBD2. The V and J ends lost 4 bases and 3 bases, in that order; junction bases with no gene match: 7. Germline CDR1 is SGHNT and CDR2 is YYREEE (reference sequence). The CDR3 is 16 residues long. The CDR3 nucleotides are TGTGCCAGCAGCCCGGACCCTAGCGGGGACACCGGGGAGCTGTTTTTT. Its translation is CASSPDPSGDTGELFF.

This clone was recorded a few times. The chain employs TRBV5-1 and TRBJ1-2, with D perhaps matching TRBD1 (5 bases). V was shortened by 2 bases and J by 3 bases, with 8 bases between the two germline ends. CDR3 size: 13 residues. Looked up from germline, CDR1 is SGHRS and CDR2 is YFSETQ. The CDR3 spells CASSFSRDYGYTF. The CDR3 DNA is TGCGCCAGCAGCTTCTCCAGGGACTATGGCTACACCTTC.

The chain has TRBV5-1 and TRBJ2-3, with a possible D match to TRBD2 (6 bases). The CDR3 consists of 17 residues. V lost 0 bases and J lost 0, with 14 bases in between. Germline loops: CDR1 SGHRS, CDR2 YFSETQ. CDR3 amino acids: CASSLVPSAVSTDTQYF. The CDR3 DNA reads as TGCGCCAGCAGCTTGGTTCCTAGCGCAGTTAGCACAGATACGCAGTATTTT.

This clone was recorded only once. The chain links TRBV5-1 to TRBJ2-1; a weak D match, TRBD2 (5 bases). Trimming removed 0 bases from V and 8 bases from J, with 9 bases in between. CDR1 and CDR2 from the germline V gene are SGHRS and YFSETQ. The CDR3 length is 13 residues. The CDR3 coding sequence is TGCGCCAGCAGCTTGGCCGGGATCTATGAGCAGTTCTTC. Translation gives CASSLAGIYEQFF.

Written as DNA, the CDR3 is TGCGCCAGCAGCTTGGTAGGACAGCGACTAAATGAGCAGTTCTTC. It codes for CASSLVGQRLNEQFF. The chain is built from TRBV5-1 and TRBJ2-1, with D perhaps matching TRBD1 (6 bases). The CDR3 covers 15 residues. V dropped 0 bases and J dropped 7 bases, with 14 bases sitting between them. The germline V gene encodes CDR1 SGHRS and CDR2 YFSETQ.

The chain links TRBV18 to TRBJ2-7; TRBD2 matches 11 bases. The germline CDR1 and CDR2 sequences are KGHSH and LQKENI. This CDR3 region has 15 residues. Trimming took 3 bases from V and 6 from J; bases not matched to a gene: 7. CDR3 in amino acids: CASSPVTSGIFEQYF. The CDR3 nucleotides read TGTGCCAGCTCACCCGTGACTAGCGGGATCTTCGAGCAGTACTTC. The full variable domain, in which reference TRBV18 and TRBJ2-7 provide the parts outside the CDR3, is NAGVMQNPRHLVRRRGQEARLRCSPMKGHSHVYWYRQLPEEGLKFMVYLQKENIIDESGMPKERFSAEFPKEGPSILRIQQVVRGDSAAYFCASSPVTSGIFEQYFGPGTRLTVT.

This chain connects TRBV5-1 to TRBJ2-7; D gene uncertain. The germline V and J ends were trimmed by 1 base and 3 bases, with 14 bases remaining between them. CDR1 and CDR2 (germline): SGHRS, YFSETQ. The CDR3 contains 15 residues. CDR3 region: CASSLPFRESYEQYV. The DNA for the CDR3 is TGCGCCAGCAGCTTGCCGTTTAGGGAAAGCTACGAGCAGTACGTC.

This chain links TRBV7-3 with TRBJ2-1, with a weak D call TRBD2 (6 bases). The CDR3 sequence is 15 residues long. With 2 bases removed from V and 1 base from J, the gap between germline ends came to 9 bases. CDR1 SGHTA and CDR2 FQGTGA come from the germline V gene. DNA for the CDR3: TGTGCCAGCAGCTTAGACGCGGGATCCTACAATGAGCAGTTCTTC. This translates into CASSLDAGSYNEQFF.

The table lists this clone with a count of one. The V gene is TRBV7-7, the J gene TRBJ2-7; the D gene is possibly TRBD1 (6 bases). Deletions cut 1 base from V and 3 bases from J, with 7 bases between. This CDR3 is built from 13 residues. Germline V lookup: CDR1 SSHAT, CDR2 FNYEAQ (reference sequence). DNA of the CDR3: TGTGCCAGCAGCTTAGGCAGGGGCTACGAGCAGTACTTC. Translated, it gives CASSLGRGYEQYF.

Only one count was recorded for this clone. The V gene is TRBV6-1, the J gene TRBJ1-1, with TRBD1 as a possible D gene (5 bases). Trimming removed 1 base at V and 0 bases at J, with 6 bases between. CDR1 and CDR2 from the germline V gene are MNHNS and SASEGT. The CDR3 is 14 residues long. CDR3 sequence reads: CASSEGGVNTEAFF. The CDR3 bases are TGTGCCAGCAGTGAAGGAGGGGTGAACACTGAAGCTTTCTTT.

The rearrangement joins TRBV9 to TRBJ2-1; weak D call: TRBD2 (6 bases). The ends were cut back, 0 bases at V and 4 bases at J, with 11 bases in the middle. The CDR3 is 15 residues long. Germline V CDR1 and CDR2: SGDLS, YYNGEE. CDR3 bases: TGTGCCAGCAGCGTAGCGGGGGTAGCGTACAATGAGCAGTTCTTC. Protein: CASSVAGVAYNEQFF.

V usage is TRBV7-3 and J usage is TRBJ2-1; no reliable D call. CDR1 is SGHTA, CDR2 FQGTGA, per germline. Deletions cut 1 base from V and 7 bases from J, with 11 bases between. The CDR3 extends over 14 amino acids. CDR3 sequence: CASSLMSNKNEQFF. Here the CDR3 DNA reads TGTGCCAGCAGCTTAATGTCGAACAAGAATGAGCAGTTCTTC. The variable domain in full, with the rest retrieved from reference TRBV7-3 and TRBJ2-1, is GAGVSQTPSNKVTEKGKYVELRCDPISGHTALYWYRQSLGQGPEFLIYFQGTGAADDSGLPNDRFFAVRPEGSVSTLKIQRTERGDSAVYLCASSLMSNKNEQFFGPGTRLTVL.

V usage is TRBV25-1 and J usage is TRBJ1-1; TRBD1 agrees at 8 bases. Losses at the gene ends were 5 bases for V and 6 bases for J; bases not matched to a gene: 8. Germline V gene sequence: CDR1 MGHDK, CDR2 SYGVNS. This CDR3 region has 14 residues. CDR3 sequence reads: CASSPPDRVAEAFF. DNA of the CDR3: TGTGCCAGCAGTCCCCCGGACAGGGTGGCTGAAGCTTTCTTT.

V is TRBV6-1 and J is TRBJ1-5; 9 nucleotides agree with TRBD1. Germline loops: CDR1 MNHNS, CDR2 SASEGT. With 1 base clipped from V and 4 bases from J, the junction kept 8 bases outside the gene matches. The CDR3 runs to 17 residues. This CDR3 reads CASSEVFGTGRNQPQHF. The CDR3 nucleotides are TGTGCCAGCAGTGAAGTGTTTGGGACAGGGAGGAATCAGCCCCAGCATTTT.

A few counts support this clone. The V and J genes are TRBV18 and TRBJ2-3; tentative D call: TRBD2 (6 bases). V lost 4 bases, J lost 2 bases, and 7 bases lay in between. Germline assignment: CDR1 KGHSH and CDR2 LQKENI. The CDR3 extends over 13 amino acids. Here the CDR3 DNA reads TGTGCCAGCTCACGGGACTTCACAGATACGCAGTATTTT. Translated: CASSRDFTDTQYF.

J is TRBJ2-5 and V is TRBV5-1; TRBD2 matches 9 bases. CDR3 length: 17 residues. Germline CDR1 is SGHRS and CDR2 is YFSETQ. With V trimmed by 0 bases and J by 2 bases, 8 bases remained unmatched. CDR3 protein: CASSLEIGGLAQETQYF. DNA for the CDR3: TGCGCCAGCAGCTTGGAAATTGGGGGACTAGCTCAAGAGACCCAGTACTTC.

The genes are TRBV11-3 and TRBJ2-3; D ambiguous. Germline assignment: CDR1 SGHNT and CDR2 YENEEA. This CDR3 contains 15 residues. V lost 1 base and J 0 bases, leaving 8 bases between the germline ends. This chain's CDR3 is CASSLGGSSTDTQYF. In nucleotides, the CDR3 is TGTGCCAGCAGCTTAGGTGGCTCTAGCACAGATACGCAGTATTTT.

The rearrangement joins TRBV11-2 to TRBJ1-2; TRBD1 aligns across 7 bases. Germline CDR1 SGHAT, CDR2 FQNNGV. Unmatched junction bases numbered 9, after V lost 5 bases and J lost 0 bases. This CDR3 comprises 16 residues. The CDR3 DNA reads as TGTGCCAGCAGCCGCCCCCTGACAGGGACTAACTATGGCTACACCTTC. It translates to CASSRPLTGTNYGYTF.